This T cell receptor beta chain appears in the sequencing data of a study of cytomegalovirus exposure and HLA in healthy donors. General study findings and limits: Specificity of three CMV-associated chains for CMV antigens was verified in vitro. CMV serostatus was the only immune exposure information that was available. Sequencing probably produced one cluster of sequence variants that were highly shared.

Comments on this clone: Antigen specificity is unknown.

Germline CDR1 reads SGHAT; CDR2 reads FQDESV (reference sequence). Losses at the gene ends were 3 bases for V and 6 bases for J; bases not matched to a gene: 5. The CDR3 consists of 15 residues. The study ran its PCR with 60 Vbeta and 13 Jbeta primers. Produced via immunoSEQ multiplex PCR; TCRdb's table is partial and in-frame only. Seen here are 150,000 to 200,000 clones, approximately 76% observed once, and the top ten hold more than 1.2%. J is TRBJ2-2 and V is TRBV11-1; 9 bases map to TRBD1. The receptor was derived from a man aged 55 to 69 in good health and CMV-seronegative. Sequencing used PBMCs. CDR3 DNA: TGTGCCAGCAGCTTCGGGACAGGGAGTCCCGGGGAGCTGTTTTTT. Translated: CASSFGTGSPGELFF.